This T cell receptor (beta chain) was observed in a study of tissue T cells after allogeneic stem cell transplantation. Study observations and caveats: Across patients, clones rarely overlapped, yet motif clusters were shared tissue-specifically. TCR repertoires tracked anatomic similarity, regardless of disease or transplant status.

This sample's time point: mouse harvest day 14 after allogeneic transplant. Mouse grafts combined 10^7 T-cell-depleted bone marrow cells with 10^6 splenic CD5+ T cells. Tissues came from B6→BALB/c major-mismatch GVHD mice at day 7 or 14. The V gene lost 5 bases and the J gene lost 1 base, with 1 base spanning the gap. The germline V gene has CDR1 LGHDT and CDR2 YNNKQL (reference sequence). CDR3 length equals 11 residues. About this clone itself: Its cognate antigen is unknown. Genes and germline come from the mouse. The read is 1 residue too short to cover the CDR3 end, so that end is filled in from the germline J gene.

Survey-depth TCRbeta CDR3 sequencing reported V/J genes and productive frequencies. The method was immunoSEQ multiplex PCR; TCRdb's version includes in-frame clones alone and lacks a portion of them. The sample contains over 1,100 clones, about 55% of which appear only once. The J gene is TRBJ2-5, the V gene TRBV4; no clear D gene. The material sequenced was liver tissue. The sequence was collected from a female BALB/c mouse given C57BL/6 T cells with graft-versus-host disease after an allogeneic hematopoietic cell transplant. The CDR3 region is CASSDQDTQYF. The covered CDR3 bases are TGTGCCAGCAGCGACCAAGACACCCAGTAC.